The TCR beta chain under discussion was sequenced for a study of T-cell reconstitution after alpha-beta-depleted transplantation in children. Preparing the TCRbeta library involved the use of unique molecular identifiers. TCRdb recomputed calls from the PCR reads with MiXCR, one row per CDR3 protein. The sample lists around 600,000 distinct CDR3 sequences; approximately 16% were seen once. In this sample, this clonotype turned up many times. The CDR3 consists of 14 residues. V lost 5 bases to trimming and J lost 3 bases; unmatched junction nucleotides: 4. The V gene is TRBV12-3 or TRBV12-4, the J gene TRBJ2-1; 7 nucleotides align to TRBD2. The source is a human donor who donated a stem cell graft to a child with acute myeloid leukemia. Sample: PBMCs from the stem cell graft donor, taken from the stem cell graft. CDR3 loop: CASSRGVGYNEQFF. For the CDR3, the DNA is TGTGCCAGCAGTCGGGGGGTGGGCTACAATGAGCAGTTCTTC.